The next 31 T cell receptor beta chains were all read from a single sample in a study of spatial heterogeneity in lung cancer. Overall study findings and caveats: For expanded intratumoral alpha and beta TCRs, counts tracked tumor mutation counts.

Their cognate antigens are unknown. TCRdb passed the 5' RACE reads through MiXCR, listing each CDR3 protein once. The sample carries roughly 4,400 distinct CDR3 sequences, 8.4% recorded once. Time point described: sample taken at primary tumor resection. Source: lung tumor tissue, taken at surgery. Source of these receptors: a female donor with early-stage non-small cell lung cancer.

This clonotype is judged medium-sized. J is TRBJ2-3 and V is TRBV5-1; possibly TRBD1 for D (5 bases). In germline, CDR1 is SGHRS, CDR2 YFSETQ. The CDR3 has 13 residues. Between the trimmed V and J ends, which lost 1 base and 10 bases, there was a span of 13 bases. CDR3 nucleotides: TGCGCCAGCAGCTTGACCGGCCTGGGGCCGCAGTATTTT. Translation gives CASSLTGLGPQYF.

V is TRBV4-2 and J is TRBJ2-7; D unclear. Trimming left V 2 bases short and J 2 bases short, with 7 bases between. There are 13 residues in the CDR3. The germline gives CDR1 LGHNA, CDR2 YNFKEQ. In DNA, the CDR3 is TGTGCCAGCAGCCAACCCGGCACCTACGAGCAGTACTTC. Amino acid sequence: CASSQPGTYEQYF.

V gene TRBV7-2 combines with J gene TRBJ2-7; D call uncertain. Germline lookup yields CDR1 SGHTA and CDR2 FQGNSA. V shed 5 bases and J shed 3 bases, with 11 bases lying between them. CDR3 size: 13 residues. The CDR3 reads CASSPPKVYEQYF. In DNA form, the CDR3 reads TGTGCCAGCAGCCCTCCAAAGGTCTACGAGCAGTACTTC.

The V call is TRBV4-1, the J call TRBJ2-1, with a tentative D call TRBD1 (5 bases). The CDR3 extends over 16 amino acids. V shed 1 base and J shed 1 base, with 11 bases lying between them. Germline lookup yields CDR1 MGHRA and CDR2 YSYEKL. The CDR3 DNA follows: TGCGCCAGCAGCCAAGTGGACATACTATCCTACAATGAGCAGTTCTTC. Protein sequence: CASSQVDILSYNEQFF.

Relative to its sample, this clonotype is medium-sized. The chain combines TRBV4-3 with TRBJ1-2; D unresolved. With 0 bases removed from V and 5 bases from J, the gap between germline ends came to 19 bases. Germline V lookup: CDR1 LGHNA, CDR2 YSLEER. The CDR3 consists of 17 residues. The DNA for the CDR3 is TGCGCCAGCAGCCAAGATCTTCGAACCTGGACGCGTTATGGCTACACCTTC. Encoded protein: CASSQDLRTWTRYGYTF.

CDR3 nucleotide sequence: TGTGCCAGCAGCGACTGGAAAAATCAAGAGACCCAGTACTTC. As protein: CASSDWKNQETQYF. V is TRBV6-2 or TRBV6-3 and J is TRBJ2-5; D gene ambiguous. Germline V gives CDR1 MNHEY, CDR2 SVGEGT. The CDR3 covers 14 residues. The V end lost 6 bases, the J end lost 2 bases, and 13 bases lay between the germline ends.

By share, this clonotype counts as medium-sized. The chain combines TRBV29-1 with TRBJ2-4; D is undetermined. This CDR3 is 12 amino acids long. CDR1 and CDR2 from the germline V gene are SQVTM and ANQGSEA. V was shortened by 5 bases and J by 0 bases, with 5 bases between the two germline ends. The DNA of the CDR3 is TGCAGCGTTCACATAGCCAAAAACATTCAGTACTTC. Translating it yields CSVHIAKNIQYF.

This clonotype is large (0.1 to 1%) by share. The chain links TRBV4-1 to TRBJ1-4; the D is unclear. This CDR3 has 13 amino acids. Germline values: CDR1 MGHRA, CDR2 YSYEKL. Trimming took 4 bases from V and 8 from J, leaving 11 bases between them. CDR3 residues: CASSRGPEEKLFF. The DNA of the CDR3 is TGCGCCAGCAGCCGAGGCCCAGAGGAAAAACTGTTTTTT.

The rearrangement links TRBV11-2 to TRBJ1-6; 12 nucleotides align to TRBD1. This CDR3 contains 19 residues. CDR1 is SGHAT, CDR2 FQNNGV, per germline. Trimming at V came to 3 bases and at J to 3 bases, leaving 9 bases not matched to a gene. The CDR3 spells CASSFSGTGGSIYNSPLHF. For the CDR3, the DNA is TGTGCCAGCAGCTTTTCCGGGACAGGGGGCTCCATCTATAATTCACCCCTCCACTTT.

The chain joins TRBV7-2 to TRBJ2-2, with TRBD2 matching over 9 bases. The V gene's germline CDR1 is SGHTA and CDR2 FQGNSA. V was pared by 4 bases and J by 7 bases, with 7 bases of the junction left unmatched. This CDR3 has 15 amino acids. As DNA, the CDR3 is TGTGCCAGCAGCTCGGCTAGCGGGGTTCTCGGGGAGCTGTTTTTT. Translating gives CASSSASGVLGELFF. The full variable domain, completed using reference TRBV7-2 and TRBJ2-2, is GAGVSQSPSNKVTEKGKDVELRCDPISGHTALYWYRQSLGQGLEFLIYFQGNSAPDKSGLPSDRFSAERTGGSVSTLTIQRTQQEDSAVYLCASSSASGVLGELFFGEGSRLTVL.

The chain has TRBV7-8 and TRBJ2-7; possible D gene TRBD2, 5 bases. V lost 1 base to trimming and J lost 7 bases, with 8 bases between them. Germline lookup yields CDR1 SGHVS and CDR2 FQNEAQ. This CDR3 is built from 12 residues. CDR3 loop: CASSLDGVEQYF. The CDR3, as DNA: TGTGCCAGCAGCTTAGACGGGGTGGAGCAGTACTTC. Combining the CDR3 with reference TRBV7-8 and TRBJ2-7 gives the whole variable domain GAGVSQSPRYKVAKRGQDVALRCDPISGHVSLFWYQQALGQGPEFLTYFQNEAQLDKSGLPSDRFFAERPEGSVSTLKIQRTQQEDSAVYLCASSLDGVEQYFGPGTRLTVT.

The chain uses TRBV2 and TRBJ2-7; D possibly corresponds to TRBD2 (5 bases). Per germline, CDR1 SNHLY and CDR2 FYNNEI. CDR3 size: 14 residues. V gave up 5 bases and J gave up 1 base, with 12 bases separating them. The CDR3 DNA follows: TGTGCCAGCAGTACGTACTCGGGGTCCTACGAGCAGTACTTC. Encoded protein: CASSTYSGSYEQYF.

This clonotype was seen only a few times. The chain links TRBV6-2 or TRBV6-3 to TRBJ2-1; 8 bases map to TRBD2. The ends lost 6 bases at V and 9 bases at J; junction bases unmatched: 7. This CDR3 has 13 residues. The germline gives CDR1 MNHEY, CDR2 SVGEGT. CDR3 coding DNA: TGTGCCAGCAGAGCGTCGGGAGGGGGTGAGCAGTTCTTC. Protein sequence: CASRASGGGEQFF.

This clonotype was counted a few times. The chain links TRBV3-1 to TRBJ2-5, with 9 bases lining up with TRBD2. Trimming took 4 bases from V and 0 from J; bases not matched to a gene: 6. There are 16 residues in the CDR3. Germline V gene lookup returns CDR1 LGHDT and CDR2 YNNKEL (reference sequence). DNA of the CDR3: TGTGCCAGCAGCCCCTATGCGGGGGGGTACCAAGAGACCCAGTACTTC. Protein sequence: CASSPYAGGYQETQYF.

This clonotype was detected a few times. The rearrangement links TRBV6-1 to TRBJ1-1; D not resolved. V was shortened by 6 bases and J by 5 bases, with 13 bases between the two germline ends. Germline-derived CDR1 and CDR2 are MNHNS and SASEGT. CDR3 length: 13 residues. CDR3 amino acids: CASRVTSGTEAFF. CDR3 in DNA: TGTGCCAGCAGGGTCACCTCTGGGACTGAAGCTTTCTTT.

The genes are TRBV2 and TRBJ2-3; TRBD2 is a possible D gene (5 bases). CDR1 is SNHLY, CDR2 FYNNEI, per germline. V lost 2 bases and J 6 bases, leaving 15 bases between the germline ends. The CDR3 covers 15 residues. The CDR3, as DNA: TGTGCCAGCAGTGAAACCTCTAGCACGGGGGATACGCAGTATTTT. Its protein is CASSETSSTGDTQYF.

This clonotype came up a few times. The gene calls are TRBV3-1 and TRBJ1-4; no clear D gene. This CDR3 has 14 amino acids. The germline V gene has CDR1 LGHDT and CDR2 YNNKEL (reference sequence). V was cut by 2 bases and J by 17 bases, with 21 bases left in between. CDR3: CASSQTRVGEKTFF. CDR3 coding DNA: TGTGCCAGCAGCCAAACCCGGGTAGGAGAAAAAACTTTTTTT.

Relative to its sample, this clonotype is medium-sized. Written as DNA, the CDR3 is TGTGCCAGCAGGAAAACAGGGGGCGCGTCCGGGGAGCTGTTTTTT. Protein: CASRKTGGASGELFF. V and J are TRBV28 and TRBJ2-2, with 9 bases identical to TRBD1. The CDR3 extends over 15 amino acids. Unmatched junction bases numbered 8, after V lost 6 bases and J lost 6 bases. In germline, CDR1 is MDHEN, CDR2 SYDVKM.

This clonotype has a handful of counts. V gene TRBV5-4 combines with J gene TRBJ2-7; no reliable D call. V was trimmed by 0 bases and J by 6 bases, leaving 4 bases between them. Germline-derived CDR1 and CDR2 are SGHNT and YYREEE (reference sequence). This CDR3 contains 11 residues. The CDR3 nucleotides read TGTGCCAGCAGCTTGGGGTTCGAGCAGTACTTC. Translating gives CASSLGFEQYF.

This clonotype was found a few times. The chain uses TRBV4-2 and TRBJ1-4, with D hard to call. Germline lookup yields CDR1 LGHNA and CDR2 YNFKEQ. V lost 5 bases and J 3 bases, leaving 13 bases between the germline ends. The CDR3 consists of 15 residues. The CDR3 reads CASSVTEAANEKLFF. DNA of the CDR3: TGTGCCAGCAGCGTTACAGAAGCGGCTAATGAAAAACTGTTTTTT.

This clonotype qualifies as medium-sized. This chain connects TRBV28 to TRBJ2-5; D is perhaps TRBD2 (7 bases). V shed 7 bases and J shed 4 bases, with 25 bases lying between them. The CDR3 sequence is 17 residues long. Per germline, CDR1 MDHEN and CDR2 SYDVKM. CDR3 sequence (DNA): TGTGCCAGCACCCCCTTCGGGAGGAGGGCGACAGGAGAGACCCAGTACTTC. Protein: CASTPFGRRATGETQYF.

By its share, this clonotype is medium-sized. CDR3 amino acids: CASTLWEGHEQYF. CDR3 nucleotide sequence: TGTGCCAGCACCCTCTGGGAGGGCCACGAGCAGTACTTC. This chain joins TRBV2 and TRBJ2-7, with TRBD2 matching 7 bases. CDR3 length: 13 residues. The germline V gene has CDR1 SNHLY and CDR2 FYNNEI. Trimming took 7 bases from V and 5 from J; bases not matched to a gene: 8.

For this clonotype: A much larger clone differs by one base, so this may be a read error. The genes are TRBV20-1 and TRBJ1-2, with TRBD1 identical over 7 bases. Trimming cost V 1 base and J 6 bases; bases outside gene matches: 11. The CDR3 is 15 residues long. CDR1 and CDR2 (germline): DFQATT, SNEGSKA (reference sequence). The CDR3 here is CSARVGTVNIDGYTF. CDR3 nucleotide sequence: TGCAGTGCTAGAGTTGGGACAGTGAATATCGATGGCTACACCTTC.

The sample holds many counts of this clonotype. A junction end diverges from the germline sequence, so it may reflect a read error. The chain uses TRBV5-5 and TRBJ2-7, with TRBD2 matching over 7 bases. CDR1 SGHKS and CDR2 YYEKEE come from the germline V gene (reference sequence). The CDR3 sequence is 18 residues long. CDR3 DNA: TGTGCCAACAGCTTGGAACGATTTTGGCGGGGGAGAACCTACGAGCAGTACTTC. Protein sequence: CANSLERFWRGRTYEQYF.

The chain is built from TRBV30 and TRBJ2-1, with D unresolved. Trimming shortened V by 2 bases and J by 5 bases, and 10 bases separated the two germline ends. CDR3 length: 13 amino acids. CDR1 is GTSNPN, CDR2 SVGIG, per germline (reference sequence). The CDR3 DNA is TGTGCCTGGAGTCGTGCCCTCGACAATGAGCAGTTCTTC. This translates into CAWSRALDNEQFF. Full variable domain (rest looked up from reference TRBV30 and TRBJ2-1): SQTIHQWPATLVQPVGSPLSLECTVEGTSNPNLYWYRQAAGRGLQLLFYSVGIGQISSEVPQNLSASRPQDRQFILSSKKLLLSDSGFYLCAWSRALDNEQFFGPGTRLTVL.

This clonotype is categorized as medium-sized. V usage is TRBV20-1 and J usage is TRBJ2-7; the D gene is possibly TRBD1 (5 bases). This CDR3 region has 12 residues. The germline gives CDR1 DFQATT, CDR2 SNEGSKA (reference sequence). V was trimmed by 0 bases and J by 7 bases, leaving 10 bases between them. CDR3 sequence reads: CSAREGVGEQYF. The CDR3 coding sequence is TGCAGTGCTAGAGAAGGGGTGGGGGAGCAGTACTTC.

This clonotype was counted many times. The CDR3 DNA is TGCAGCGTCGGGACAGGGACAGATACGCAGTATTTT. Encoded protein: CSVGTGTDTQYF. The V call is TRBV29-1, the J call TRBJ2-3, with 9 bases fitting TRBD1. The CDR3 has 12 residues. With 6 bases clipped from V and 3 bases from J, the junction kept 1 base outside the gene matches. Germline V lookup: CDR1 SQVTM, CDR2 ANQGSEA.

Relative to its sample, this clonotype is medium-sized. The chain uses TRBV4-1 and TRBJ1-5, with D unclear. The CDR3 extends over 14 amino acids. Germline assignment: CDR1 MGHRA and CDR2 YSYEKL. Trimming shortened V by 1 base and J by 3 bases, and 7 bases separated the two germline ends. CDR3 coding DNA: TGCGCCAGCAGCCAAGCCGGCCACAATCAGCCCCAGCATTTT. Its translation is CASSQAGHNQPQHF.

Comments on this clonotype: This sequence may be a read error, since a much larger clone differs from it by one base. The V gene is TRBV28, the J gene TRBJ2-7; D might be TRBD2 (6 bases). Per germline, CDR1 MDHEN and CDR2 SYDVKM. The CDR3 runs 13 residues. CDR3 protein: CASRRPGAYKQYF. The CDR3 DNA follows: TGTGCCAGCAGACGTCCGGGAGCCTACAAGCAGTACTTC.

By share, this clonotype counts as medium-sized. The V and J genes are TRBV3-1 and TRBJ2-2, with D possibly TRBD2 on 6 matching bases. CDR1 and CDR2 from the germline V gene are LGHDT and YNNKEL (reference sequence). This CDR3 is built from 15 residues. Trimming removed 0 bases from V and 4 bases from J, with 9 bases in between. The CDR3 DNA sequence: TGTGCCAGCAGCCAAGAGGGACTCCCCACCGGGGAGCTGTTTTTT. It translates to CASSQEGLPTGELFF.

The chain recombines TRBV29-1 with TRBJ1-1; D unclear. Germline loops: CDR1 SQVTM, CDR2 ANQGSEA. The CDR3 runs 12 residues. V gave up 0 bases and J gave up 13 bases, with 15 bases separating them. In nucleotides, the CDR3 is TGCAGCGTTGAAGAGGATTGGCATAACGGTTTCTTT. This translates into CSVEEDWHNGFF. Combining the CDR3 with reference TRBV29-1 and TRBJ1-1 gives the whole variable domain SAVISQKPSRDICQRGTSLTIQCQVDSQVTMMFWYRQQPGQSLTLIATANQGSEATYESGFVIDKFPISRPNLTFSTLTVSNMSPEDSSIYLCSVEEDWHNGFFGQGTRLTVV.